This T cell receptor (beta chain) was profiled in a study of blood T cell repertoires in COVID-19 (dated by TCRdb to about 2020). Background on the whole study: Samples covering the acute and convalescent phases of COVID-19 were provided by collaborators in the United States, Italy and Spain. Subjects who had been exposed to COVID-19, were actively infected with it, or had recovered from it provided the deeply sampled blood TCRbeta repertoires that made up the dataset. Nearly every sample came with metadata listing a de-identified subject ID, COVID-19 status, age in years and sex. Samples were obtained from the ongoing ImmuneRACE study (first 160 participants) and from 1,254 subjects provided by 6 global collaborators. HLA class I and class II types, where available, came from metadata supplied by the sample provider rather than from assay-based typing. The repertoires were made available in a free public database intended to serve as a resource for research on the immune response to SARS-CoV-2. The prospective study material was composed of cDNA or gDNA derived from T cells, B-cell-depleted T cells, or PBMCs. Overall study results and their limits: How much clinical and demographic metadata was included differed by source and by participant, and the metadata was provided uncurated.

Regarding this clone: Its cognate antigen has yet to be identified. It has no much larger one-base neighbor in the sample; base qualities were not kept.

Its CDR3 holds 13 amino acids, cysteine through phenylalanine. Solely the CDR3 DNA is kept, with 39 bases framed from the first base. V loses 1 base of germline sequence and J loses 4 bases, and the interval between the two ends is 8 bases. The germline V gene (reference sequence) provides CDR1 SEHNR and CDR2 FQNEAQ. TCRbeta CDR3 regions were amplified from genomic DNA by means of the immunoSEQ Assay, a bias-controlled multiplex PCR. The paper's data handling went like this. Nucleated cell counts per sample were estimated from amplification of reference gene primers within the assay. To quantify the absolute abundance of each unique TCRbeta CDR3 rearrangement, sequence reads were collapsed and filtered. Productive Simpson clonality was computed per sample as the square root of Simpson's diversity index over productive rearrangements. In TCRdb, the immuneACCESS table is reduced to in-frame sequences with V and J assigned. These tables do not hold every clone; where another copy was compared, an unresolved V gene accounts for under half, and the others remain unexplained. That table furnishes V, J and clone size, whereas the DNA furnished D and trimming. This sample gives approximately 140,000 clones in total; approximately 88% of them show up just once. The ten most abundant clones make up around 26% of the sample.

Each collaborating institution followed its own protocols to collect whole blood in K2EDTA tubes. For TCRbeta analysis, collaborators shipped samples as frozen whole blood, isolated PBMCs, or DNA extracted from either of those sample types. Sequencing was carried out using peripheral blood. The clonotype originates from a human donor in a cohort sampled during active COVID-19. The chain employs TRBV7-9 and TRBJ2-7; TRBD1 might be the D gene, on 5 matching bases. The encoded CDR3 is CASSLVAGYEQYF. DNA sequence: TGTGCCAGCAGCTTAGTAGCAGGGTACGAGCAGTACTTC.